The clone carrying this T cell receptor (beta chain) was found once. The antigen remains unidentified. Trimming cost V 2 bases and J 0 bases; bases outside gene matches: 7. Germline V gene lookup returns CDR1 SGHDT and CDR2 YYEEEE. The CDR3 length is 18 residues. The study sampled nominally healthy donors, though unrecorded immune exposures were likely. PCR involved 60 Vbeta and 13 Jbeta primers. Some clones are missing from TCRdb's copy, which holds only in-frame ones; the method was immunoSEQ multiplex PCR. The sample carries around 250,000 clones, roughly four fifths recorded once. The data were taken from a study of cytomegalovirus exposure and HLA in healthy donors. Findings and limits, study-wide: Prior analysis indicated that the majority of TCR beta V segments exhibited productivity approximately 87% or approximately 30% of the time. Across HLA loci, a later analysis found differing TCR association rates, with DRB1 most and HLA-C fewest. The authors later linked a missense DCLRE1C variant to TCR beta V- and J-gene trimming.

This chain uses TRBV5-6 with TRBJ2-6; 8 nucleotides agree with TRBD2. The sample taken for sequencing was PBMCs. The clonotype was recovered from a woman aged 60-75 years in good health and CMV-seropositive. The chain's CDR3 is CASSFREGQYSGANVLTF. The CDR3 DNA reads as TGTGCCAGCAGCTTTCGGGAGGGCCAATACTCTGGGGCCAACGTCCTGACTTTC.